This TCR beta chain came from a study of T-cell memory formation after mild COVID-19. Whole-study results and caveats: A second wave of clones peaked on day 37, and their SARS-CoV-2 specificity went unconfirmed.

On this clonotype itself: The antigen remains undetermined.

TCRdb used MiXCR to reprocess the 5' RACE reads, holding one entry per CDR3 protein. The sample has about 450,000 distinct CDR3 sequences; less than 25% are singletons. Germline values: CDR1 LGHNA, CDR2 YNFKEQ. Trimming stripped 0 bases from V and 0 bases from J, with 12 bases between. This CDR3 has 16 residues. The chain carries TRBV4-2 and TRBJ2-7; no clear D gene. Material for sequencing was PBMCs or a T cell subset sorted from them (not recorded which). The TCR sequence derives from an adult woman who had mild COVID-19 (a few samples of this study predate the infection). Cell type and time point are not known. CDR3 region: CASSQDMGGSSYEQYF. CDR3 DNA: TGTGCCAGCAGCCAAGATATGGGCGGTAGCTCCTACGAGCAGTACTTC.